This record looks at one TCR beta chain sequence and its context. Clones were read by immunoSEQ multiplex PCR, and TCRdb kept only the in-frame ones, dropping some. Here the sample spans 25,000 to 30,000 clones, 82% being singletons. From germline, CDR1 is SQVTM and CDR2 ANQGSEA. The V and J ends lost 1 base and 0 bases respectively, with 7 bases between them. The CDR3 contains 13 residues. This record comes from a study of somatic mutations in cytotoxic T cells in rheumatoid arthritis. The sequencing sample was made of CD8+ T cells sorted from blood. The genes are TRBV29-1 and TRBJ2-7, with D perhaps TRBD1 (5 bases). This TCR came from a man aged 50-60 years in good health. CDR3 sequence: CSVEGQSSYEQYF. DNA for the CDR3: TGCAGCGTTGAAGGACAGAGCTCCTACGAGCAGTACTTC.